These 15 T cell receptor beta chains were all obtained from the same sample, sequenced in a study of T cells in tuberculosis (dated by TCRdb to between 2018 and 2020). Libraries were built with the immunoSEQ multiplex PCR assay. TCRdb limited this immuneACCESS table to in-frame rearrangements with V and J called. A share of clones is missing; checked studies link under half to unresolved V genes, and the rest is unexplained. In all, the sample holds 35,000 to 55,000 clones, and roughly 95% of those were seen once. Together, the top ten hold less than 9.5% of the sample. Sample: PBMCs. These receptors were obtained from a donor aged 5-35 years with latent tuberculosis or without tuberculosis infection.

The genes are TRBV19 and TRBJ2-7, with a weak D call TRBD1 (8 bases). CDR3 size: 14 residues. V was shortened by 5 bases and J by 3 bases, with 14 bases between the two germline ends. Germline CDR1 is LNHDA and CDR2 is SQIVND (reference sequence). CDR3 amino acids: CASSDRGGIYEQYF. The CDR3 DNA follows: TGTGCCAGTAGTGACAGGGGAGGGATCTACGAGCAGTACTTC.

The chain carries TRBV7-8 and TRBJ1-1; D is uncertain. In germline, CDR1 is SGHVS, CDR2 FQNEAQ. The ends were cut back, 0 bases at V and 4 bases at J, with 12 bases in the middle. The CDR3 extends over 15 amino acids. CDR3 nucleotides: TGTGCCAGCAGCTTAGCGATTAGTGGGAGCACTGAAGCTTTCTTT. Translation: CASSLAISGSTEAFF. The full variable domain, rest sourced from reference TRBV7-8 and TRBJ1-1, is GAGVSQSPRYKVAKRGQDVALRCDPISGHVSLFWYQQALGQGPEFLTYFQNEAQLDKSGLPSDRFFAERPEGSVSTLKIQRTQQEDSAVYLCASSLAISGSTEAFFGQGTRLTVV.

The chain uses TRBV5-1 and TRBJ2-3; tentative D call: TRBD1 (6 bases). CDR3 length: 14 residues. The germline V and J ends were trimmed by 9 bases and 4 bases, with 18 bases remaining between them. The germline V gene encodes CDR1 SGHRS and CDR2 YFSETQ. CDR3 coding DNA: TGCGCCACCAGGAAGGGGGTCGTATCAGATACGCAGTATTTT. Translating it yields CATRKGVVSDTQYF.

The chain carries TRBV2 and TRBJ2-5, with a weak D call TRBD1 (5 bases). Trimming stripped 5 bases from V and 2 bases from J, with 9 bases between. The CDR3 is made up of 13 amino acids. CDR1 and CDR2 from the germline V gene are SNHLY and FYNNEI. For the CDR3, the DNA is TGTGCCAGCAGTCCCACAGGTCAAGAGACCCAGTACTTC. This encodes CASSPTGQETQYF.

This chain joins TRBV7-3 and TRBJ1-5, with a tentative D call TRBD1 (5 bases). CDR3 length equals 13 residues. In germline, CDR1 is SGHTA, CDR2 FQGTGA. Trimming stripped 5 bases from V and 4 bases from J, with 9 bases between. CDR3 amino acids: CASSADRNQPQHF. In DNA form, the CDR3 reads TGTGCCAGCAGCGCAGACAGAAATCAGCCCCAGCATTTT. Using reference TRBV7-3 and TRBJ1-5 for the parts outside the CDR3, the full variable domain is GAGVSQTPSNKVTEKGKYVELRCDPISGHTALYWYRQSLGQGPEFLIYFQGTGAADDSGLPNDRFFAVRPEGSVSTLKIQRTERGDSAVYLCASSADRNQPQHFGDGTRLSIL.

This clone was counted between two and nine times. The rearrangement uses TRBV21-1 and TRBJ1-5; TRBD1, the table's D call, lacks a check against the DNA. TRBV21-1 is shown as a pseudogene. This CDR3 comprises 12 residues. The CDR3: CARRHCWQPQHF. The CDR3 DNA reads as TGTGCCAGAAGACATTGTTGGCAGCCCCAGCATTTT.

This clone has a handful of counts. V and J are TRBV5-4 and TRBJ2-3, with TRBD2 matching over 8 bases. The CDR3 totals 17 residues. CDR1 and CDR2 from the germline V gene are SGHNT and YYREEE (reference sequence). V lost 0 bases and J lost 2; bases outside the gene matches: 8. In nucleotides, the CDR3 is TGTGCCAGCAGCTTGGGGTCACTAGCGGATACCACAGATACGCAGTATTTT. Protein: CASSLGSLADTTDTQYF.

The gene calls are TRBV5-1 and TRBJ1-6; 8 bases match TRBD1. This CDR3 has 15 amino acids. Per the germline V gene, CDR1 is SGHRS and CDR2 is YFSETQ. The J segment lost 7 bases and the V segment lost 1 base, leaving 4 bases of the junction unmatched. The CDR3 spells CASSLPGGQNSPLHF. In DNA form, the CDR3 reads TGCGCCAGCAGCTTGCCAGGGGGCCAAAATTCACCCCTCCACTTT. Together with reference TRBV5-1 and TRBJ1-6, the CDR3 gives the full variable domain: KAGVTQTPRYLIKTRGQQVTLSCSPISGHRSVSWYQQTPGQGLQFLFEYFSETQRNKGNFPGRFSGRQFSNSRSEMNVSTLELGDSALYLCASSLPGGQNSPLHFGNGTRLTVT.

This clone occurred once. The chain recombines TRBV29-1 with TRBJ1-3; D is unclear. In germline, CDR1 is SQVTM, CDR2 ANQGSEA. The CDR3 extends over 13 amino acids. V was shortened by 6 bases and J by 0 bases, with 9 bases between the two germline ends. The CDR3 reads CSVGEGSGNTIYF. The CDR3, as DNA: TGCAGCGTCGGGGAGGGCTCTGGAAACACCATATATTTT.

V usage is TRBV6-5 and J usage is TRBJ1-4; D not certain. CDR3 length equals 13 residues. Germline V lookup: CDR1 MNHEY, CDR2 SVGAGI. V dropped 2 bases and J dropped 7 bases, with 8 bases sitting between them. CDR3 DNA: TGTGCCAGCAGTTACCGGGGTGGTGAAAAACTGTTTTTT. Its translation is CASSYRGGEKLFF.

The chain has TRBV7-9 and TRBJ2-2; weak D call: TRBD2 (6 bases). V lost 6 bases to trimming and J lost 5 bases, with 13 bases between them. This CDR3 is 14 amino acids long. Germline loops: CDR1 SEHNR, CDR2 FQNEAQ (reference sequence). DNA for the CDR3: TGTGCCAGCAGGCGGGACTCTCTGACCGGGGAGCTGTTTTTT. Encoded protein: CASRRDSLTGELFF.

The chain couples TRBV27 to TRBJ2-7; 11 bases map to TRBD1. The trim removed 7 bases at V and 7 bases at J, leaving 12 bases unmatched. Per germline, CDR1 MNHEY and CDR2 SMNVEV (reference sequence). The CDR3 consists of 15 residues. CDR3 residues: CASMGGTGGTGEQYF. The CDR3 DNA reads as TGTGCCAGCATGGGGGGGACAGGGGGAACGGGGGAGCAGTACTTC.

V usage is TRBV9 and J usage is TRBJ1-1, with D possibly TRBD1 on 5 matching bases. Trimming took off 5 bases at V and 3 bases at J, with 11 bases between the two ends. CDR3 length equals 13 residues. Looked up from germline, CDR1 is SGDLS and CDR2 is YYNGEE. The CDR3 is CASSLGPHTEAFF. CDR3 nucleotide sequence: TGTGCCAGCAGTTTGGGGCCCCACACTGAAGCTTTCTTT.

The chain recombines TRBV19 with TRBJ1-1; 7 bases fit TRBD1. CDR1 LNHDA and CDR2 SQIVND come from the germline V gene (reference sequence). V was clipped by 5 bases and J by 3 bases; unmatched bases: 3. This CDR3 has 13 amino acids. The CDR3 region has the DNA TGTGCCAGTAGTCTCGACAGGGACACTGAAGCTTTCTTT. Translated, it gives CASSLDRDTEAFF.

The rearrangement joins TRBV7-9 to TRBJ1-5; D not certain. V lost 0 bases, J lost 3 bases, and 12 bases lay in between. Germline assignment: CDR1 SEHNR and CDR2 FQNEAQ (reference sequence). This CDR3 spans 16 amino acids. The CDR3 region has the DNA TGTGCCAGCAGCTTAGCCCCCGGTGCGGACAATCAGCCCCAGCATTTT. This gives the protein CASSLAPGADNQPQHF.